The 12 T cell receptor beta chains reported below all come from one sample, sequenced in a study of tumor and adjacent non-tumor tissue in lung cancer. The library came from three nested PCR rounds adapted from ARM-PCR protocols. TCRdb passed the multiplex PCR reads through MiXCR, listing each CDR3 protein once. The sample contains 75,000 to 80,000 distinct CDR3 sequences, 76% of which appear only once. No cell sorting was done before RNA was extracted from the tissue. The normal lung tissue was taken more than 3 cm from the tumor edge. Input material: distant non-tumor lung tissue. These receptors came from a man aged 70-80 years with non-small cell lung cancer.

Turning to this clonotype: One end of the junction is discordant with germline, which a read error may explain. V and J are TRBV11-2 and TRBJ2-1; D uncertain. This CDR3 is 15 amino acids long. Germline V gives CDR1 SGHAT, CDR2 FQNNGV. Here the CDR3 reads CAISLGRSSYNEQFF. In nucleotides, the CDR3 is TGTGCCATCAGCTTGGGAAGGAGCTCCTACAATGAGCAGTTCTTC.

Comments on this clonotype: This is likely a read error, given that the CDR3 carries no conserved phenylalanine or tryptophan at its end. The chain has TRBV6-5 and TRBJ2-2, with D perhaps matching TRBD1 (6 bases). CDR3 length: 16 amino acids. Germline V lookup: CDR1 MNHEY, CDR2 SVGAGI. The CDR3 nucleotides are TGCATCAGCAGTTACCTTGACAGGAGGAACACCGGGGAGCTGTTTTCT. The encoded protein is CISSYLDRRNTGELFS.

The chain couples TRBV12-3 or TRBV12-4 to TRBJ1-3; 9 bases match TRBD1. CDR3 length: 18 residues. The junction had 11 bases not matched to a gene; V was cut back by 5 bases and J by 0 bases. In nucleotides, the CDR3 is TGTGCCAGCAGTCCTCCAGGGACAGGGATCAGCTCTGGAAACACCATATATTTT. This translates into CASSPPGTGISSGNTIYF.

With respect to this clonotype: The CDR3 does not close with the conserved phenylalanine or tryptophan, likely indicating a read error. The J gene is TRBJ1-2, the V gene TRBV11-1; D remains ambiguous. This CDR3 has 12 amino acids. In germline, CDR1 is SGHAT, CDR2 FQDESV (reference sequence). The CDR3 loop is CDSGLYRYGYTL. CDR3 nucleotide sequence: TGTGACAGCGGCTTATACAGATATGGCTACACCTTA.

Regarding this clonotype: The CDR3 carries no conserved terminal phenylalanine or tryptophan, so it likely arises from a read error. This chain connects TRBV28 to TRBJ1-6; tentative D call: TRBD1 (5 bases). Trimming left V 7 bases short and J 6 bases short, with 10 bases between. Looked up from germline, CDR1 is MDHEN and CDR2 is SYDVKM. The CDR3 extends over 13 amino acids. The CDR3 here is CASTGTRNSPLHI. The CDR3 DNA is TGTGCCAGCACCGGGACCCGTAATTCACCCCTCCACATT.

About this clonotype itself: This may be a read error: a much more frequent sequence differs by one nucleotide. The chain combines TRBV5-6 with TRBJ2-1; D gene ambiguous. The CDR3 is 14 residues long. Germline-derived CDR1 and CDR2 are SGHDT and YYEEEE. CDR3 DNA: TGTGCCAGCAGCTCTAGAAGGTCCTACAATGAGCAGTTGTTC. It specifies CASSSRRSYNEQLF.

A word on this clonotype: At one end the junction does not follow the germline gene, possibly because of a read error. This sequence joins TRBV28 and TRBJ1-2, with D perhaps TRBD1 (6 bases). The germline gives CDR1 MDHEN, CDR2 SYDVKM. The CDR3 totals 14 residues. CDR3 residues: CASRRRGFNYSYTF. The CDR3 DNA reads TGTGCCAGCAGACGAAGGGGGTTTAACTATAGCTACACATTC.

Note on this clonotype: One end of the junction varies from germline; a read error may be responsible. V is TRBV5-6 and J is TRBJ1-1; TRBD1 might be the D (6 bases). The length of the CDR3 is 14 residues. CDR1 is SGHDT, CDR2 YYEEEE, per germline. In nucleotides, the CDR3 is TGTGCTAGCAGCCCTACGGGGGCTGCCGCTGAAGCTTTCTTT. Translating it yields CASSPTGAAAEAFF.

Remarks on this clonotype: Sequence at one end of the junction differs from germline and may be a read error. This chain joins TRBV20-1 and TRBJ1-1; perhaps TRBD1 as D (5 bases). This CDR3 has 16 amino acids. CDR1 and CDR2 (germline): DFQATT, SNEGSKA (reference sequence). The CDR3 nucleotides read TGCAGTGCTAGAGATTCGGGTTGGGAGCAAGGGACTGAAACTTTCTTT. Its protein product is CSARDSGWEQGTETFF.

In its sample, this clonotype was seen a few times. This chain links TRBV6-5 with TRBJ2-7, with D perhaps TRBD1 (6 bases). V gave up 6 bases and J gave up 2 bases, with 17 bases separating them. The CDR3 contains 15 residues. Germline V gene data show CDR1 as MNHEY and CDR2 as SVGAGI. CDR3 sequence reads: CASSTFPGTTYEQYF. The DNA of the CDR3 is TGTGCCAGCAGCACCTTTCCAGGGACAACCTACGAGCAGTACTTC.

The chain links TRBV7-8 to TRBJ1-6, with D hard to call. Between the trimmed V and J ends, which lost 11 bases and 3 bases, there was a span of 17 bases. CDR1 and CDR2 from the germline V gene are SGHVS and FQNEAQ. CDR3 length: 15 residues. The CDR3 nucleotides are TGTGCCGTCCGAGAGGATAGCCTCTATAATTCACCCCTCCACTTT. This gives the protein CAVREDSLYNSPLHF.

Remarks on this clonotype: Germline is not matched at one junction end, which may reflect a read error. The J gene is TRBJ1-2, the V gene TRBV4-1; D may be TRBD1 (6 bases). The CDR3 runs 16 residues. The germline V gene has CDR1 MGHRA and CDR2 YSYEKL. CDR3 sequence reads: CASNQDMWGRDYGCTF. The CDR3 DNA is TGCGCCAGCAACCAAGATATGTGGGGGCGAGACTATGGCTGCACCTTC.